The 28 T cell receptor beta chains below were found in one sample sequenced in a study of cytomegalovirus exposure and HLA in healthy donors. 13 Jbeta primers and 60 Vbeta primers were used for the PCR. TCRdb keeps only in-frame clones here, not all; method: immunoSEQ multiplex PCR. There are about 270,000 clones in the sample; 72% occur only once, and roughly 2.4% lies in the top ten. Sequencing was performed on PBMCs. Receptors originate from a female donor in good health and CMV-seronegative.

This chain uses TRBV5-4 with TRBJ2-3; 12 bases agree with TRBD2. CDR1 and CDR2 from the germline V gene are SGHNT and YYREEE (reference sequence). The CDR3 contains 18 residues. The V and J ends lost 1 base and 0 bases, in that order; junction bases with no gene match: 6. CDR3 sequence: CASSLKTSGSPSTDTQYF. CDR3 sequence (DNA): TGTGCCAGCAGCTTGAAGACTAGCGGGAGCCCTAGCACAGATACGCAGTATTTT.

The chain couples TRBV28 to TRBJ1-5; the match to TRBD1 covers 10 bases. The CDR3 is 16 residues long. Looked up from germline, CDR1 is MDHEN and CDR2 is SYDVKM. Germline trimming cut 3 bases from V and 6 bases from J; bases unmatched to any gene: 8. The CDR3 is CASSFSSRDRGQPQHF. CDR3 nucleotide sequence: TGTGCCAGCAGTTTCTCGTCCCGGGACAGGGGTCAGCCCCAGCATTTT.

The rearrangement links TRBV2 to TRBJ2-3; D call uncertain. Trimming pared 4 bases from V and 4 bases from J, leaving 12 bases between. Germline V lookup: CDR1 SNHLY, CDR2 FYNNEI. The CDR3 runs 14 residues. DNA for the CDR3: TGTGCCAGCAGTGGACACGGTGGGTCAGATACGCAGTATTTT. Its protein is CASSGHGGSDTQYF.

This chain joins TRBV2 and TRBJ1-6; D is unresolved. There are 14 residues in the CDR3. The V end was cut by 6 bases, the J end by 4 bases, with 10 bases between. The germline CDR1 and CDR2 sequences are SNHLY and FYNNEI. Here the CDR3 DNA reads TGTGCCAGCAGCCCTCAGGATTATAATTCACCCCTCCACTTT. Amino acids: CASSPQDYNSPLHF.

The chain joins TRBV28 to TRBJ1-3, with D unclear. V lost 2 bases and J 1 base, leaving 6 bases between the germline ends. Per germline, CDR1 MDHEN and CDR2 SYDVKM. CDR3 length: 14 residues. DNA of the CDR3: TGTGCCAGCAGTTTACCCTCTTCTGGAAACACCATATATTTT. Translation gives CASSLPSSGNTIYF.

The chain carries TRBV10-3 and TRBJ1-5; tentative D call: TRBD1 (6 bases). The length of the CDR3 is 15 residues. The germline V gene encodes CDR1 ENHRY and CDR2 SYGVKD. V shed 6 bases and J shed 5 bases, with 17 bases lying between them. The DNA of the CDR3 is TGTGCCATCAGCCCCCAGGGGCGATCGGATCAGCCCCAGCATTTT. Its protein is CAISPQGRSDQPQHF.

The V call is TRBV7-9, the J call TRBJ1-5, with TRBD1 matching over 8 bases. Germline CDR1 reads SEHNR; CDR2 reads FQNEAQ (reference sequence). Trimming removed 3 bases from V and 3 bases from J; junction bases left unmatched: 10. This CDR3 contains 17 residues. In nucleotides, the CDR3 is TGTGCCAGCAGCTTCGGACAGGGAATGGGAGACAATCAGCCCCAGCATTTT. Protein product: CASSFGQGMGDNQPQHF.

The rearrangement joins TRBV7-2 to TRBJ2-7; 9 bases map to TRBD1. V lost 5 bases, J lost 3 bases, and 2 bases stayed unmatched. This CDR3 is 13 amino acids long. CDR1 and CDR2 (germline): SGHTA, FQGNSA. The CDR3 is CASSRDRDYEQYF. CDR3 DNA: TGTGCCAGCAGCCGGGACAGGGACTACGAGCAGTACTTC.

The rearrangement joins TRBV11-2 to TRBJ2-1; 8 bases agree with TRBD1. The CDR3 consists of 14 residues. Trimming took 5 bases from V and 6 from J; bases not matched to a gene: 6. Germline values: CDR1 SGHAT, CDR2 FQNNGV. The CDR3 loop is CASSPAGGLNEQFF. CDR3 sequence (DNA): TGTGCCAGCAGCCCCGCAGGGGGCCTCAATGAGCAGTTCTTC.

On this clone: Its ends do not fully match the called genes, so a read error is possible. CDR3 sequence (DNA): TGTTCCAGCAGCGCCAGACAGGGTGAGGCTGGAAACACCATATATTTT. As protein: CSSSARQGEAGNTIYF. V usage is TRBV7-9 and J usage is TRBJ1-3, with 7 bases identical to TRBD1. This CDR3 is 16 amino acids long. From germline, CDR1 is SEHNR and CDR2 FQNEAQ (reference sequence).

V usage is TRBV5-1 and J usage is TRBJ1-1; TRBD1 aligns across 12 bases. The CDR3 is 16 residues long. Germline CDR1 is SGHRS and CDR2 is YFSETQ. Trimming took 4 bases from V and 5 from J; bases not matched to a gene: 9. The CDR3 DNA reads as TGCGCCAGCAGCGGCGGGACAGGGGGCCGCGTTACTGAAGCTTTCTTT. The encoded protein is CASSGGTGGRVTEAFF. The full variable domain, rest sourced from reference TRBV5-1 and TRBJ1-1, is KAGVTQTPRYLIKTRGQQVTLSCSPISGHRSVSWYQQTPGQGLQFLFEYFSETQRNKGNFPGRFSGRQFSNSRSEMNVSTLELGDSALYLCASSGGTGGRVTEAFFGQGTRLTVV.

This clone was detected only once. This chain uses TRBV5-1 with TRBJ1-1, with D possibly matching TRBD1 (5 bases). The length of the CDR3 is 14 residues. With 2 bases removed from V and 0 bases from J, the gap between germline ends came to 8 bases. Looked up from germline, CDR1 is SGHRS and CDR2 is YFSETQ. The CDR3: CASSFQGMNTEAFF. CDR3 sequence (DNA): TGCGCCAGCAGCTTTCAGGGCATGAACACTGAAGCTTTCTTT.

This rearrangement joins TRBV21-1 to TRBJ2-5; whether TRBD2, the table's D call, matches the DNA was not checked. TRBV21-1 constitutes a pseudogene. The length of the CDR3 is 18 residues. The CDR3 region has the DNA TGTGCCAGTACCAGAGGGGGACTAGCAGAGAGACCACAAGAGACCCAGTACTTC. Translation gives CASTRGGLAERPQETQYF.

The J gene is TRBJ1-1, the V gene TRBV7-9; possibly TRBD1 for D (5 bases). CDR1 and CDR2 from the germline V gene are SEHNR and FQNEAQ (reference sequence). The CDR3 sequence is 14 residues long. V shed 5 bases and J shed 4 bases, with 14 bases lying between them. The CDR3: CASSPQGGITEAFF. In DNA form, the CDR3 reads TGTGCCAGCAGCCCCCAGGGAGGAATCACTGAAGCTTTCTTT.

This clone was observed a few times. As DNA, the CDR3 is TGTGCCAGTCCCCGGCAGGGGGCAGAGAACACTGAAGCTTTCTTT. Protein sequence: CASPRQGAENTEAFF. This chain connects TRBV19 to TRBJ1-1; 8 positions match TRBD1. Per germline, CDR1 LNHDA and CDR2 SQIVND (reference sequence). V lost 8 bases and J lost 1; bases outside the gene matches: 9. The length of the CDR3 is 15 residues.

The gene calls are TRBV7-9 and TRBJ2-1; 7 nucleotides line up with TRBD2. J lost 8 bases, V lost 2 bases, and 12 bases had no gene match. The CDR3 has 16 amino acids. Germline V gene lookup returns CDR1 SEHNR and CDR2 FQNEAQ (reference sequence). The CDR3 DNA sequence: TGTGCCAGCAGCTTACTCCAAGAGGCGGGAGCTGATGAGCAGTTCTTC. The encoded protein is CASSLLQEAGADEQFF.

V gene TRBV10-2 combines with J gene TRBJ2-1; no clear D gene. The CDR3 spans 15 residues. CDR1 is WSHSY, CDR2 SAAADI, per germline. V was shortened by 4 bases and J by 7 bases, with 17 bases between the two germline ends. Here the CDR3 DNA reads TGCGCCAGCAGTGTCGCGGCAACCCTCCTAAATGAGCAGTTCTTC. Protein: CASSVAATLLNEQFF.

This sequence joins TRBV19 and TRBJ1-2; tentative D call: TRBD1 (6 bases). Trimming removed 4 bases from V and 5 bases from J, with 23 bases in between. This CDR3 comprises 17 residues. Germline V gene lookup returns CDR1 LNHDA and CDR2 SQIVND (reference sequence). The CDR3 sequence: CASSRGGVSLFVYGYTF. CDR3 nucleotide sequence: TGTGCCAGTAGTAGAGGGGGTGTTTCCCTATTCGTGTATGGCTACACCTTC. The full variable domain, completed using reference TRBV19 and TRBJ1-2, is DGGITQSPKYLFRKEGQNVTLSCEQNLNHDAMYWYRQDPGQGLRLIYYSQIVNDFQKGDIAEGYSVSREKKESFPLTVTSAQKNPTAFYLCASSRGGVSLFVYGYTFGSGTRLTVV.

J is TRBJ2-3 and V is TRBV7-2, with D possibly TRBD1 on 5 matching bases. Germline V gene sequence: CDR1 SGHTA, CDR2 FQGNSA. Trimming took off 1 base at V and 0 bases at J, with 8 bases between the two ends. The CDR3 runs to 15 residues. This chain's CDR3 is CASSLVGASTDTQYF. The DNA for the CDR3 is TGTGCCAGCAGCTTAGTTGGGGCCAGCACAGATACGCAGTATTTT.

This sequence joins TRBV28 and TRBJ2-1; possible D gene TRBD2, 5 bases. Trimming left V 1 base short and J 9 bases short, with 16 bases between. The CDR3 covers 15 residues. Germline V lookup: CDR1 MDHEN, CDR2 SYDVKM. CDR3 protein: CASSLFAGSPGEQFF. Written as DNA, the CDR3 is TGTGCCAGCAGTTTATTTGCTGGGAGTCCTGGTGAGCAGTTCTTC.

This sequence joins TRBV4-2 and TRBJ1-2; maybe TRBD1 (5 bases). Looked up from germline, CDR1 is LGHNA and CDR2 is YNFKEQ. The CDR3 is made up of 16 amino acids. The V and J ends lost 4 bases and 4 bases respectively, with 19 bases between them. In nucleotides, the CDR3 is TGTGCCAGCAGCCTGGGGCAAGGAATAACCGCCTATGGCTACACCTTC. Translation gives CASSLGQGITAYGYTF.

The V call is TRBV5-1, the J call TRBJ1-1; D unclear. CDR1 SGHRS and CDR2 YFSETQ come from the germline V gene. Trimming removed 0 bases at V and 6 bases at J, with 9 bases between. This CDR3 has 13 amino acids. In DNA, the CDR3 is TGCGCCAGCAGCTTGGACAGAAACTCTGAAGCTTTCTTT. Translated, it gives CASSLDRNSEAFF.

The chain recombines TRBV18 with TRBJ1-4, with D unclear. Trimming pared 0 bases from V and 8 bases from J, leaving 13 bases between. The CDR3 extends over 15 amino acids. CDR1 KGHSH and CDR2 LQKENI come from the germline V gene. The CDR3 bases are TGTGCCAGCTCACCACCCACAGCACTAGAGGAAAAACTGTTTTTT. This gives the protein CASSPPTALEEKLFF.

The chain employs TRBV11-2 and TRBJ2-7; a weak D match, TRBD1 (5 bases). Trimming took 5 bases from V and 3 from J, leaving 11 bases between them. There are 13 residues in the CDR3. Germline V gene data show CDR1 as SGHAT and CDR2 as FQNNGV. CDR3 nucleotide sequence: TGTGCCAGCAGCCCTTCGACAGACTACGAGCAGTACTTC. Its protein product is CASSPSTDYEQYF.

This chain joins TRBV2 and TRBJ2-7; TRBD1 might be the D (6 bases). V was pared by 1 base and J by 3 bases, with 10 bases between. CDR1 and CDR2 from the germline V gene are SNHLY and FYNNEI. The CDR3 spans 14 residues. CDR3 nucleotide sequence: TGTGCCAGCAGTGAAGGACAGGTGTACTACGAGCAGTACTTC. This translates into CASSEGQVYYEQYF.

The gene calls are TRBV9 and TRBJ2-5; 7 bases are a match to TRBD1. The DNA end is a closer match to TRBJ2-7, so the J assignment may be wrong. The CDR3 contains 12 residues. Germline V CDR1 and CDR2: SGDLS, YYNGEE. The CDR3 sequence is CASSGQGDEQYF. The CDR3 nucleotides are TGTGCCAGCAGCGGACAGGGTGACGAGCAGTACTTC.

The genes are TRBV6-1 and TRBJ1-5, with a possible D match to TRBD1 (5 bases). Germline CDR1 is MNHNS and CDR2 is SASEGT. This CDR3 has 14 residues. Trimming cost V 5 bases and J 1 base, with 9 bases left between them. The chain's CDR3 is CASSLGLSNQPQHF. CDR3 DNA: TGTGCCAGCAGTTTGGGGCTCAGCAATCAGCCCCAGCATTTT.

V is TRBV29-1 and J is TRBJ2-1, with 12 bases aligning to TRBD2. CDR3 size: 18 residues. V lost 8 bases and J lost 1; bases outside the gene matches: 15. The germline V gene has CDR1 SQVTM and CDR2 ANQGSEA. The CDR3 nucleotides are TGCAGCCTAGAGGGTCTAGCGGGAGGGCCGGGGTCCTACAATGAGCAGTTCTTC. Protein sequence: CSLEGLAGGPGSYNEQFF.